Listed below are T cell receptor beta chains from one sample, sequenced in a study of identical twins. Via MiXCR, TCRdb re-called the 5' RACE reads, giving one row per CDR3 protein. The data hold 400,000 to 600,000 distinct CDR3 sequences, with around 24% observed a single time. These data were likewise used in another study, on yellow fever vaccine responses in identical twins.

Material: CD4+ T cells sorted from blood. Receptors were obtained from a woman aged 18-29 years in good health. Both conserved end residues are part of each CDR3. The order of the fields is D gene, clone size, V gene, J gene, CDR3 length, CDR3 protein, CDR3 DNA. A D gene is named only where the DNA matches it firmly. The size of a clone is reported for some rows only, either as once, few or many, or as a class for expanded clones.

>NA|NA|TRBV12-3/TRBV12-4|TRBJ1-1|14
CASSSGGYRVVAFF
TGTGCCAGCAGTTCCGGCGGGTACAGGGTGGTAGCTTTCTTT
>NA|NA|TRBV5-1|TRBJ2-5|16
CASSSPEDRYQETQYF
TGCGCCAGCAGCTCTCCAGAAGACAGGTACCAAGAGACCCAGTACTTC
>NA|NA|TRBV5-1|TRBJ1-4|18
CASSLASDPRATNEKLFF
TGCGCCAGCAGCTTGGCCTCGGATCCCCGGGCAACTAATGAAAAACTGTTTTTT
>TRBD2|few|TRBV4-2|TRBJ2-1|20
CASSPGGLAGGPSSYNEQFF
TGTGCCAGCAGCCCGGGGGGACTAGCGGGAGGGCCTAGCTCCTACAATGAGCAGTTCTTC
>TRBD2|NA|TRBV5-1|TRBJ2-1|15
CASSLASGLYNEQFF
TGCGCCAGCAGCTTGGCTAGCGGATTATACAATGAGCAGTTCTTC
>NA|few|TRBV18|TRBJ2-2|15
CASSPRRADTGELFF
TGTGCCAGCTCACCGCGGAGGGCCGACACCGGGGAGCTGTTTTTT
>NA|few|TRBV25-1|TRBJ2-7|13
CASSEAGLDEQYF
TGTGCCAGCAGTGAAGCGGGGTTGGACGAGCAGTACTTC
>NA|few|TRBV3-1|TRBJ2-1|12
CASSPFGDEQFF
TGTGCCAGCAGCCCGTTTGGGGATGAGCAGTTCTTC
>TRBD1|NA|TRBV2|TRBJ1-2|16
CASSEATGGVPYGYTF
TGTGCCAGCAGTGAAGCGACAGGGGGCGTCCCCTATGGCTACACCTTC
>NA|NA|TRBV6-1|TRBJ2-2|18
CASSSRPGGGGRGGELFF
TGTGCCAGCAGCTCCAGACCCGGGGGAGGGGGCCGGGGCGGGGAGCTGTTTTTT
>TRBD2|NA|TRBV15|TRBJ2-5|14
CATSRASGEETQYF
TGTGCCACCAGCAGAGCTAGCGGGGAAGAGACCCAGTACTTC
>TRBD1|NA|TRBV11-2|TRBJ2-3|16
CASSSGQGVSTDTQYF
TGTGCCAGCAGCTCGGGACAGGGGGTTAGCACAGATACGCAGTATTTT
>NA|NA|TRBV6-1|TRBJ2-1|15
CASSEGGLSSGEQFF
TGTGCCAGCAGTGAAGGAGGCCTATCTTCCGGTGAGCAGTTCTTC
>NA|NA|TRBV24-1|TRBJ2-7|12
CATRSTVGEQYF
TGTGCCACCAGATCAACTGTGGGCGAGCAGTACTTC
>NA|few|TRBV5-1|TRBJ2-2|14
CASRLASESGELFF
TGCGCCAGCAGACTGGCATCTGAGTCTGGGGAGCTGTTTTTT
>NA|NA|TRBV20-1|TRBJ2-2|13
CSAGATNSGELFF
TGCAGTGCCGGGGCTACAAACTCCGGGGAGCTGTTTTTT
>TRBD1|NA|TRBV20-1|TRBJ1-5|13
CSAPDRGNQPQHF
TGCAGTGCCCCGGACAGGGGCAATCAGCCCCAGCATTTT
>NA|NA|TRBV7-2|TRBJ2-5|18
CASSLAPSDFSKGETQYF
TGTGCCAGCAGCTTAGCCCCCTCGGACTTTTCAAAGGGGGAGACCCAGTACTTC
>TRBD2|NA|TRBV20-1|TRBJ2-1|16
CSAPKASGGFWNEQFF
TGCAGTGCCCCGAAGGCTAGCGGGGGGTTTTGGAATGAGCAGTTCTTC
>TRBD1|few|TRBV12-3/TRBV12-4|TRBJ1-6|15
CASSLADRVGSPLHF
TGTGCCAGCAGTTTAGCAGACAGGGTGGGCTCACCCCTCCACTTT
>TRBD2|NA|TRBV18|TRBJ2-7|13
CASSQRERPEQYF
TGTGCCAGCTCTCAGCGGGAGAGGCCCGAGCAGTACTTC
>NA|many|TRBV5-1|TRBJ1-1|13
CASSPRLNTEAFF
TGCGCCAGCAGCCCAAGGCTGAACACTGAAGCTTTCTTT
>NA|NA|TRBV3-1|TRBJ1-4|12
CASSINGEKLFF
TGTGCCAGCAGCATTAACGGGGAAAAACTGTTTTTT
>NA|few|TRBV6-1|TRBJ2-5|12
CASSDRKETQYF
TGTGCCAGCAGTGACAGAAAAGAGACCCAGTACTTC
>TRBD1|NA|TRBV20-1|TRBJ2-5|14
CSATKPGTEETQYF
TGCAGTGCCACCAAACCCGGGACAGAAGAGACCCAGTACTTC
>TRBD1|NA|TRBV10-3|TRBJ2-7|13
CAISVGQGYEQYF
TGTGCCATCAGTGTCGGACAGGGCTACGAGCAGTACTTC
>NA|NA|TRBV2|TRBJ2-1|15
CASSPETGTYNEQFF
TGTGCCAGCAGTCCCGAGACAGGAACTTACAATGAGCAGTTCTTC
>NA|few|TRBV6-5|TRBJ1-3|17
CASSYSDSTKSGNTIYF
TGTGCCAGCAGTTACTCAGACAGTACAAAATCTGGAAACACCATATATTTT
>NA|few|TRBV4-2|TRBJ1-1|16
CASSWGEGGQQTEAFF
TGTGCCAGCAGCTGGGGCGAGGGGGGCCAGCAAACCGAAGCTTTCTTT
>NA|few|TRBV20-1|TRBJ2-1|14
CSAREHYLYNEQFF
TGCAGTGCTAGAGAGCACTACCTCTACAATGAGCAGTTCTTC
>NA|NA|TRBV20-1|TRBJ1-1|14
CSASPSSGATEAFF
TGCAGTGCTAGCCCCTCATCCGGGGCTACTGAAGCTTTCTTT
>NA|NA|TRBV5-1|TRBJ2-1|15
CASSLFGSSYNEQFF
TGCGCCAGCAGCTTGTTCGGCAGCTCCTACAATGAGCAGTTCTTC
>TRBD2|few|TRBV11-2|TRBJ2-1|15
CASREEAGDYNEQFF
TGTGCCAGCAGAGAGGAGGCGGGGGACTACAATGAGCAGTTCTTC
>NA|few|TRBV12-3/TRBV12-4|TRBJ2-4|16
CASSNRVTLAKNIQYF
TGTGCCAGCAGTAACAGGGTGACACTAGCCAAAAACATTCAGTACTTC
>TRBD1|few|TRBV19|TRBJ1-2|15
CASSTPQGLGYGYTF
TGTGCCAGTAGTACCCCACAGGGGCTGGGCTATGGCTACACCTTC
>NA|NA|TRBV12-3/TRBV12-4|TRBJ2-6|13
CASRPRGANVLTF
TGTGCCAGCAGGCCTAGGGGGGCCAACGTCCTGACTTTC
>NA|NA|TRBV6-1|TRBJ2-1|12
CASRPNGGEQFF
TGTGCCAGCAGACCGAATGGTGGGGAGCAGTTCTTC
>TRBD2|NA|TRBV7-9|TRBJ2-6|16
CASSRGDGSGANVLTF
TGTGCCAGCAGCCGGGGGGATGGCTCTGGGGCCAACGTCCTGACTTTC
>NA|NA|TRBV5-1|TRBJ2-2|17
CASSLLGRLRGTGELFF
TGCGCCAGCAGCTTGTTGGGTCGGCTCCGGGGCACCGGGGAGCTGTTTTTT
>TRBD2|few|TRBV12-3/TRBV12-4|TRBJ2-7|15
CASRGTSGSNYEQYF
TGTGCCAGCAGGGGGACTAGCGGATCAAACTACGAGCAGTACTTC
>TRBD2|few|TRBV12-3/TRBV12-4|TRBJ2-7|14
CASSPQRERDEQYF
TGTGCCAGCAGTCCCCAGCGGGAAAGGGACGAGCAGTACTTC
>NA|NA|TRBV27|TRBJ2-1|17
CASSFLLALHSYNEQFF
TGTGCCAGCAGTTTCCTTCTAGCGTTACACTCCTACAATGAGCAGTTCTTC
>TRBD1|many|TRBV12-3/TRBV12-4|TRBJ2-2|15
CASSGTGPNTGELFF
TGTGCCAGCAGTGGGACAGGGCCGAACACCGGGGAGCTGTTTTTT
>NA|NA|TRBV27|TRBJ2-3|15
CASSLRAGVADTQYF
TGTGCCAGCAGTTTGAGGGCAGGGGTTGCAGATACGCAGTATTTT
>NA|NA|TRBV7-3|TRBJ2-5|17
CASSLTAASVRGETQYF
TGTGCCAGCAGCTTAACTGCCGCTAGCGTCCGGGGGGAGACCCAGTACTTC
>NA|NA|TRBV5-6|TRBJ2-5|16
CASSRSYGGYQETQYF
TGTGCCAGCAGCCGTTCGTATGGCGGGTACCAAGAGACCCAGTACTTC
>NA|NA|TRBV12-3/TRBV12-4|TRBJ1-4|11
CASRTEEKLFF
TGTGCCAGCAGGACGGAGGAAAAACTGTTTTTT
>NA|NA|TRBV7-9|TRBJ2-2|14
CASSHRIGAGELFF
TGTGCCAGCAGCCATCGGATCGGGGCCGGGGAGCTGTTTTTT
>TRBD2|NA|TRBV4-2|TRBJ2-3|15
CASSHPAGGTDTQYF
TGTGCCAGCAGCCACCCAGCGGGGGGCACAGATACGCAGTATTTT
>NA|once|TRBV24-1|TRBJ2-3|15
CATSDLKRDTDTQYF
TGTGCCACCAGTGATTTGAAAAGGGACACAGATACGCAGTATTTT
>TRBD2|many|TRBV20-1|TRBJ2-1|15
CSATGLAGVADEQFF
TGCAGTGCTACAGGACTAGCGGGAGTTGCTGATGAGCAGTTCTTC